This T cell receptor beta chain was retrieved from a study of shared clonotypes between healthy human individuals. TCRdb keeps only in-frame clones here, not all; method: immunoSEQ multiplex PCR. There are 2,500,000 or so clones in the sample; 93% occur only once, and 0.36% lies in the top ten. Trimming took 3 bases from V and 3 from J; bases not matched to a gene: 11. Germline V gives CDR1 SGHRS, CDR2 YFSETQ. The CDR3 consists of 16 residues. Comments on this clone: Its target is not known.

Notes on the study in general: The donor pool, a small one, limited the genetic and exposure-history diversity represented.

This chain connects TRBV5-1 to TRBJ2-7; 8 bases fit TRBD1. The receptor was isolated from a man between 18 and 35 years old in good health. Some clones in this sample may be carry-over from other donors' samples. The source material was naive CD4+ T cells from PBMCs. Subset described: CD45RA+ positively selected. This CDR3 is CASSSSPTGAIYEQYF. Written as DNA, the CDR3 is TGCGCCAGCAGCTCCTCCCCGACAGGGGCGATCTACGAGCAGTACTTC.